This TCR beta chain was sequenced in a study of blood T cell repertoires in COVID-19. Study overall: Spain, Italy and the United States supplied samples that represented acute and convalescent COVID-19.

Some clones are missing from TCRdb's copy, which holds only in-frame ones; the method was immunoSEQ multiplex PCR. The data hold just over 150,000 clones, with over 75% observed a single time. The J segment lost 6 bases and the V segment lost 2 bases, leaving 9 bases of the junction unmatched. This CDR3 is 16 amino acids long. CDR1 and CDR2 from the germline V gene are SQVTM and ANQGSEA. Cohort 3 donors were reported recovered after two negative PCRs, clearance, or symptom resolution. The TCR originated in a woman between 50 and 59 years old who had recovered from COVID-19. V is TRBV29-1 and J is TRBJ2-2; 10 nucleotides line up with TRBD2. Sequenced input: PBMCs or T cells enriched from blood (not recorded which). CDR3 protein: CSVELAGDGIAGELFF. CDR3 nucleotide sequence: TGCAGCGTTGAACTAGCGGGGGATGGTATCGCCGGGGAGCTGTTTTTT.